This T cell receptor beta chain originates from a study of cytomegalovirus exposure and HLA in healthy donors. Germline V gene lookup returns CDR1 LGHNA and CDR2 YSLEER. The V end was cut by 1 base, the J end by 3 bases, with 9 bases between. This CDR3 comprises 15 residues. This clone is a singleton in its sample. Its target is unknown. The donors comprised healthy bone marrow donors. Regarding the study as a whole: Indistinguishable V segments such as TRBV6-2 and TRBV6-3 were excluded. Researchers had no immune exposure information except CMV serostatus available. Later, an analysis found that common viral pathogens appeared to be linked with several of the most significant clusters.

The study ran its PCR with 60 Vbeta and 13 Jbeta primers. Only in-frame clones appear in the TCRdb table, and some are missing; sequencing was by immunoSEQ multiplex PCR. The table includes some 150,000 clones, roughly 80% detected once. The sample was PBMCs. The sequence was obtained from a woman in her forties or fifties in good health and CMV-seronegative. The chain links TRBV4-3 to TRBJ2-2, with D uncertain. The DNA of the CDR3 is TGCGCCAGCAGCCAAGTCGTCGGGTACACCGGGGAGCTGTTTTTT. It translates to CASSQVVGYTGELFF.